This T cell receptor beta chain was captured by sequencing in a study of identical twins. Study observations and caveats: There were fewer insertions in abundant cord blood beta clonotypes, but memory repertoires showed no such pattern. Out-of-frame alpha sequences that twins shared showed excess low generation probability. Because invariant MAIT and iNKT cells could be present, zero-insertion analyses could be partly confounded.

The cDNA had a unique molecular identifier and a template-switch universal primer site. Using its own MiXCR run on the 5' RACE reads, TCRdb lists one record per CDR3 protein. This table has 690,000 or so distinct CDR3 sequences, 6% to 6.5% appearing once. Trimming removed 4 bases from V and 2 bases from J; junction bases left unmatched: 8. Germline V CDR1 and CDR2: SGHNT, YYREEE (reference sequence). This CDR3 spans 16 amino acids. This clonotype has more than one count but fewer than ten. The antigen is undetermined. Sequencing input: naive T cells sorted from blood. The clonotype was recovered from a man between 18 and 35 years old in good health. This chain joins TRBV5-4 and TRBJ2-3, with 9 bases matching TRBD2. The CDR3 here is CASSAWASGTTDTQYF. For the CDR3, the DNA is TGTGCCAGCAGCGCTTGGGCTAGCGGGACCACAGATACGCAGTATTTT.